The rows below give T cell receptor beta chains drawn from one sample of a study of identical twins. In TCRdb, the 5' RACE reads were re-called with MiXCR into one record per CDR3 protein. The sample consists of roughly 710,000 distinct CDR3 sequences, around 6% of them appearing once. The sequenced sample consisted of naive T cells sorted from blood. The receptors originated from a man younger than 30 in good health. Both conserved end residues are part of each CDR3. D genes are given only for firm matches. The size entry is marked missing in some rows and otherwise reads once, few, many or a size class.

TRBJ2-7,.,.,TRBV6-2/TRBV6-3,TGTGCCAGCAGTTATAGGGGGAACCAGGGAAAGACCTACGAGCAGTACTTC,CASSYRGNQGKTYEQYF
TRBJ1-1,many,TRBD1,TRBV7-9,TGTGCCAGCAGCACCATCACAGGGGGAAGCGGTGGGACTGAAGCTTTCTTT,CASSTITGGSGGTEAFF
TRBJ1-3,many,TRBD1,TRBV7-9,TGTGCCAGCTGGAAAACAGGGGACGGAAACACCATATATTTT,CASWKTGDGNTIYF
TRBJ2-3,many,.,TRBV5-1,TGCGCCAGCAGCGCCGACAGCCCTAGCACAGATACGCAGTATTTT,CASSADSPSTDTQYF
TRBJ2-1,many,.,TRBV5-6,TGTGCCAGCAGCTCATCACAGTACAATGAGCAGTTCTTC,CASSSSQYNEQFF
TRBJ2-3,many,TRBD2,TRBV3-1,TGTGCCAGCAGCCAGCTAGCGGGAGATACAGATACGCAGTATTTT,CASSQLAGDTDTQYF
TRBJ2-5,.,TRBD2,TRBV12-3/TRBV12-4,TGTGCCAGCAGCGACCCGGGACTAGCGGGAGGGGAGACCCAGTACTTC,CASSDPGLAGGETQYF
TRBJ1-1,.,.,TRBV7-9,TGTGCCAGCAGCTCCCGGACAGTTCCTGAAGCTTTCTTT,CASSSRTVPEAFF
TRBJ1-6,many,TRBD1,TRBV14,TGTGCCAGCAGCCAAGAGCGGACAGGGGGTGGCTCACCCCTCCACTTT,CASSQERTGGGSPLHF
TRBJ2-1,.,.,TRBV5-1,TGCGCCAGCAGCTTTGACAGCTACGATGAGCAGTTCTTC,CASSFDSYDEQFF
TRBJ2-7,few,.,TRBV7-2,TGTGCCAGCAGCTTAGGGGCAGATTACTACGAGCAGTACTTC,CASSLGADYYEQYF
TRBJ2-1,.,.,TRBV7-2,TGTGCCAGCAGCTTAACAGGGTCCCTCTTACTTTACAATGAGCAGTTCTTC,CASSLTGSLLLYNEQFF
TRBJ2-2,many,.,TRBV4-1,TGCGCCAGCAGCCAGACCATGGGGGAGCTGTTTTTT,CASSQTMGELFF
TRBJ1-1,many,.,TRBV7-9,TGTGCCAGCAGCTTAGGTCTGGGTACCTACACTGAAGCTTTCTTT,CASSLGLGTYTEAFF
TRBJ2-2,.,TRBD2,TRBV11-2,TGTGCCAGCAGCTCCTCGGTCCTAGCGGGAGGGCCCGGGGAGCTGTTTTTT,CASSSSVLAGGPGELFF
TRBJ2-6,.,TRBD2,TRBV29-1,TGCAGCGTTGATCTGGGAGGGGAGTCTGGGGCCAACGTCCTGACTTTC,CSVDLGGESGANVLTF
TRBJ2-7,many,TRBD2,TRBV6-5,TGTGCCAGCAGTTACTCGTCTAGCGGGAGTACCTACGAGCAGTACTTC,CASSYSSSGSTYEQYF
TRBJ2-2,few,.,TRBV7-9,TGTGCCAGCAGTTCAGCCCAGGGAAAAAACGCCGGGGAGCTGTTTTTT,CASSSAQGKNAGELFF
TRBJ2-7,.,.,TRBV20-1,TGCAGTGCTATGGGAGAGTACTACGAGCAGTACTTC,CSAMGEYYEQYF
TRBJ1-1,.,.,TRBV15,TGTGCCACCAGCATCCGCCAGAACACTGAAGCTTTCTTT,CATSIRQNTEAFF
TRBJ2-1,few,TRBD2,TRBV11-1,TGTGCCAGCAGCTTGAGACTAGCGGGAGGGCCGTCGGATGAGCAGTTCTTC,CASSLRLAGGPSDEQFF
TRBJ2-6,many,TRBD1,TRBV28,TGTGCCAGCAGTCCTCGGACAGGGGGCAGAACTGGGGCCAACGTCCTGACTTTC,CASSPRTGGRTGANVLTF
TRBJ2-3,few,.,TRBV11-3,TGTGCCAGCAGCTTAACCCTGAGGGTGGCAGATACGCAGTATTTT,CASSLTLRVADTQYF
TRBJ2-1,.,TRBD2,TRBV6-5,TGTGCCAGCAGTTACCCGCCTGATGTAGCGGGAGTTTATGAGCAGTTCTTC,CASSYPPDVAGVYEQFF
TRBJ1-1,.,TRBD1,TRBV29-1,TGCAGCGTTCAGGAGGACAGGGGGCTCTTGGTGAACACTGAAGCTTTCTTT,CSVQEDRGLLVNTEAFF
TRBJ1-1,many,.,TRBV6-2/TRBV6-3,TGTGCCAGCAGCCCTGCTCGACGGATGAACACTGAAGCTTTCTTT,CASSPARRMNTEAFF